In this sample, the clone carrying this T cell receptor (beta chain) turned up a few times. This sample is part of a study of cytomegalovirus exposure and HLA in healthy donors. The CDR3 spans 12 residues. V was clipped by 1 base and J by 6 bases, with 6 bases between them. Germline V lookup: CDR1 SGHDT, CDR2 YYEEEE. Primers: 60 Vbeta forward and 13 Jbeta reverse. TCRdb's table, derived via immunoSEQ multiplex PCR, lists solely in-frame clones and lacks some. Among 210,000 or so clones listed, roughly 73% were seen once. Sequencing was done on a sample of PBMCs. The chain links TRBV5-6 to TRBJ2-3; D is ambiguous. The sequence was collected from a boy between 10 and 17 years old in good health and CMV-seronegative. The CDR3 DNA is TGTGCCAGCAGCTTGTGGCGGGATACGCAGTATTTT. It translates to CASSLWRDTQYF.